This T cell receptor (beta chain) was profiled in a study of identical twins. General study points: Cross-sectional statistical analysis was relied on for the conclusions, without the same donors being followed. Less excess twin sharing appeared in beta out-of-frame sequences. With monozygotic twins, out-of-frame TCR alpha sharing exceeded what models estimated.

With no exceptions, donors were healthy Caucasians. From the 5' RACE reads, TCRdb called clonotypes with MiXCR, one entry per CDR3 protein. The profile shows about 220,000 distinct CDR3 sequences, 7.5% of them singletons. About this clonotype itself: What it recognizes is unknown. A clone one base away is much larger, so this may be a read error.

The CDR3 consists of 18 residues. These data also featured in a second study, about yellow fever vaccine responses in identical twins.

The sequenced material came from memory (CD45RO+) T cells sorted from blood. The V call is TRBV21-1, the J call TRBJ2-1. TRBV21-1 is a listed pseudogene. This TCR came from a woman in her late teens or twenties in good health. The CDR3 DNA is TGTGCCACCAGCAAAGACTTACCACAAAAAAACCCCTATAATGAGCAGTTCTTC. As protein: CATSKDLPQKNPYNEQFF.